The 25 T cell receptor beta chains given below trace back to one sample, sequenced in a study of response to subunit inactivated influenza vaccine. MiXCR was run by TCRdb on the RT-PCR reads, yielding one entry per CDR3 protein. The table lists 700,000 to 800,000 distinct CDR3 sequences, 18% of them singletons, with about a tenth in the top ten. The material was PBMCs from blood, obtained roughly 5 days after vaccination. The source is a man aged 50-60 years who received an inactivated influenza vaccine.

This clonotype was seen a handful of times. The genes are TRBV6-1 and TRBJ2-1; TRBD1 agrees at 8 bases. The ends lost 6 bases at V and 1 base at J; junction bases unmatched: 8. This CDR3 contains 16 residues. Looked up from germline, CDR1 is MNHNS and CDR2 is SASEGT. CDR3 residues: CASSDYRGNSYNEQFF. The CDR3 coding sequence is TGTGCCAGCAGCGACTACAGGGGGAATTCCTACAATGAGCAGTTCTTC.

In this sample, this clonotype turned up a few times. The CDR3 sequence: CRALSAGDYEQYF. The CDR3 DNA is TGCAGAGCCTTAAGTGCAGGCGACTACGAGCAGTACTTC. The genes are TRBV20-1 and TRBJ2-7, with unresolved D. CDR3 length: 13 amino acids. Per the germline V gene, CDR1 is DFQATT and CDR2 is SNEGSKA (reference sequence).

A few counts support this clonotype. The rearrangement links TRBV20-1 to TRBJ2-2; D might be TRBD2 (6 bases). V lost 0 bases, J lost 2 bases, and 16 bases lay in between. The length of the CDR3 is 17 residues. Germline CDR1 reads DFQATT; CDR2 reads SNEGSKA (reference sequence). CDR3 nucleotide sequence: TGCAGTGCTAGAGACACGGCGGGGCAGGGTAACACCGGGGAGCTGTTTTTT. Protein product: CSARDTAGQGNTGELFF.

The rearrangement joins TRBV10-3 to TRBJ2-5, with a tentative D call TRBD1 (5 bases). The CDR3 has 13 amino acids. From germline, CDR1 is ENHRY and CDR2 SYGVKD. Trimming took 6 bases from V and 2 from J, leaving 10 bases between them. CDR3 in amino acids: CAIRDTGQETQYF. The CDR3 DNA reads TGTGCCATCAGAGACACAGGACAAGAGACCCAGTACTTC.

This clonotype was counted a few times. The CDR3 region is CSVGHRLAGENEQFF. The CDR3 region has the DNA TGCAGCGTTGGGCACCGGCTAGCGGGAGAAAATGAGCAGTTCTTC. V gene TRBV29-1 combines with J gene TRBJ2-1; 10 bases fit TRBD2. From germline, CDR1 is SQVTM and CDR2 ANQGSEA. The V gene end was trimmed by 4 bases and the J gene end by 7 bases; junction bases not matched to a gene: 10. This CDR3 contains 15 residues.

This clonotype has a handful of counts. The chain links TRBV7-2 to TRBJ2-7; the match to TRBD2 covers 14 bases. The CDR3 is 17 amino acids. With V trimmed by 0 bases and J by 3 bases, 4 bases remained unmatched. CDR1 is SGHTA, CDR2 FQGNSA, per germline. The chain's CDR3 is CASSLAGTSGSVYEQYF. CDR3 sequence (DNA): TGTGCCAGCAGCTTAGCGGGGACTAGCGGGAGTGTCTACGAGCAGTACTTC.

The chain couples TRBV6-1 to TRBJ1-1; unclear D gene. Germline V lookup: CDR1 MNHNS, CDR2 SASEGT. Trimming took 3 bases from V and 3 from J, leaving 5 bases between them. There are 12 residues in the CDR3. The CDR3 is CASSEVDTEAFF. CDR3 DNA: TGTGCCAGCAGTGAGGTGGACACTGAAGCTTTCTTT.

A few counts support this clonotype. V usage is TRBV20-1 and J usage is TRBJ2-1, with TRBD2 identical over 10 bases. CDR3 size: 14 residues. The germline V gene has CDR1 DFQATT and CDR2 SNEGSKA (reference sequence). V shed 5 bases and J 6 bases; nucleotides not matched to a gene: 7. CDR3 bases: TGCAGTGCTCCCCCTAGCGGGAGCCCCAATGAGCAGTTCTTC. It codes for CSAPPSGSPNEQFF.

This clonotype was counted between two and nine times. The rearrangement joins TRBV12-3 or TRBV12-4 to TRBJ1-1; perhaps TRBD1 as D (5 bases). There are 15 residues in the CDR3. V was cut by 2 bases and J by 4 bases, with 14 bases left in between. The CDR3 sequence: CASSLMAQRGTEAFF. The CDR3 DNA reads as TGTGCCAGCAGTTTAATGGCTCAAAGGGGCACTGAAGCTTTCTTT.

This clonotype was recorded a few times. The chain combines TRBV12-3 or TRBV12-4 with TRBJ2-1; D unresolved. V dropped 7 bases and J dropped 2 bases, with 15 bases sitting between them. There are 15 residues in the CDR3. The CDR3, as DNA: TGTGCCAGCAATGGGGTCGGCACGGCCTACAATGAGCAGTTCTTC. Residues: CASNGVGTAYNEQFF.

V and J are TRBV20-1 and TRBJ2-6; 7 bases are a match to TRBD2. Germline CDR1 DFQATT, CDR2 SNEGSKA (reference sequence). Unmatched junction bases numbered 4, after V lost 0 bases and J lost 5 bases. CDR3 length: 15 amino acids. DNA for the CDR3: TGCAGTGCTAGAGATACGGGAGGTCGGGCCAACGTCCTGACTTTC. Residues: CSARDTGGRANVLTF.

V usage is TRBV6-1 and J usage is TRBJ2-3, with D possibly being TRBD1 (6 bases). V shed 8 bases and J shed 0 bases, with 12 bases lying between them. The V gene's germline CDR1 is MNHNS and CDR2 SASEGT. This CDR3 has 14 residues. The CDR3 DNA reads as TGTGCCAGCTCCAGGACAGAGAGCACAGATACGCAGTATTTT. Its translation is CASSRTESTDTQYF.

This clonotype was found a few times. The V call is TRBV9, the J call TRBJ2-7; a possible D gene is TRBD1 (6 bases). Germline CDR1 and CDR2: SGDLS and YYNGEE. This CDR3 is built from 15 residues. The V end was cut by 0 bases, the J end by 8 bases, with 18 bases between. In nucleotides, the CDR3 is TGTGCCAGCAGCGTAGAACCATCCCGGACAGAAAAGCAGTACTTC. This gives the protein CASSVEPSRTEKQYF.

This chain connects TRBV29-1 to TRBJ1-1; D call uncertain. The CDR3 totals 12 residues. V lost 5 bases and J 1 base, leaving 8 bases between the germline ends. Germline V gives CDR1 SQVTM, CDR2 ANQGSEA. The CDR3 DNA reads as TGCAGCGTTAGGTACTGGAACACTGAAGCTTTCTTT. Translated: CSVRYWNTEAFF. Filled out from reference TRBV29-1 and TRBJ1-1, the complete variable domain reads SAVISQKPSRDICQRGTSLTIQCQVDSQVTMMFWYRQQPGQSLTLIATANQGSEATYESGFVIDKFPISRPNLTFSTLTVSNMSPEDSSIYLCSVRYWNTEAFFGQGTRLTVV.

The chain links TRBV4-2 to TRBJ2-2, with a possible D match to TRBD1 (5 bases). From germline, CDR1 is LGHNA and CDR2 YNFKEQ. This CDR3 contains 17 residues. V lost 1 base to trimming and J lost 2 bases, with 14 bases between them. DNA of the CDR3: TGTGCCAGCAGCCAAGGCGTGGGTCAGGGAAACACCGGGGAGCTGTTTTTT. Translation: CASSQGVGQGNTGELFF.

The gene calls are TRBV10-3 and TRBJ1-2, with unresolved D. Germline V gene sequence: CDR1 ENHRY, CDR2 SYGVKD. The CDR3 has 13 residues. V gave up 3 bases and J gave up 10 bases, with 15 bases separating them. This CDR3 is CAISEPEFTDYTF. CDR3 in DNA: TGTGCCATCAGTGAACCAGAATTCACAGACTACACCTTC.

This clonotype was seen only a few times. The CDR3 protein is CASRLQGAGNTIYF. For the CDR3, the DNA is TGTGCCAGCAGATTACAGGGAGCTGGAAACACCATATATTTT. This chain joins TRBV12-3 or TRBV12-4 and TRBJ1-3; a weak D match, TRBD1 (6 bases). V was cut by 6 bases and J by 2 bases, with 11 bases left in between. The CDR3 loop spans 14 amino acids.

The chain combines TRBV28 with TRBJ2-5, with D uncertain. Germline CDR1 and CDR2: MDHEN and SYDVKM. V lost 7 bases, J lost 4 bases, and 16 bases lay in between. CDR3 size: 14 residues. The DNA of the CDR3 is TGTGCCAGCACCACCGGGTCCACGGGAGAGACCCAGTACTTC. Protein: CASTTGSTGETQYF.

This clonotype was found many times. This chain joins TRBV4-3 and TRBJ1-6; 7 nucleotides align to TRBD1. Germline loops: CDR1 LGHNA, CDR2 YSLEER. This CDR3 region has 15 residues. The junction had 3 bases not matched to a gene; V was cut back by 1 base and J by 6 bases. CDR3 residues: CASSQGGQTNSPLHF. The CDR3 region has the DNA TGCGCCAGCAGCCAAGGGGGACAGACTAATTCACCCCTCCACTTT.

This clonotype was observed many times. The V call is TRBV7-8, the J call TRBJ1-1; D possibly corresponds to TRBD1 (5 bases). The CDR3 is 14 amino acids. Per germline, CDR1 SGHVS and CDR2 FQNEAQ. Trimming pared 5 bases from V and 3 bases from J, leaving 13 bases between. CDR3 in amino acids: CASSRRGEYTEAFF. CDR3 nucleotide sequence: TGTGCCAGCAGCCGCCGGGGGGAGTACACTGAAGCTTTCTTT.

The CDR3 nucleotides are TGTGCCAGCAGCGTCGCCGTGGGGGCAGATACGCAGTATTTT. Protein product: CASSVAVGADTQYF. This chain uses TRBV7-2 with TRBJ2-3, with D possibly called TRBD1 or TRBD2 (5 bases each). The V end was cut by 5 bases, the J end by 4 bases, with 13 bases between. Germline CDR1 and CDR2: SGHTA and FQGNSA. The CDR3 sequence is 14 residues long. Together with reference TRBV7-2 and TRBJ2-3, the CDR3 gives the full variable domain: GAGVSQSPSNKVTEKGKDVELRCDPISGHTALYWYRQSLGQGLEFLIYFQGNSAPDKSGLPSDRFSAERTGGSVSTLTIQRTQQEDSAVYLCASSVAVGADTQYFGPGTRLTVL.

The sample holds a few counts of this clonotype. The CDR3 protein is CASSSRGQGGTGELFF. DNA for the CDR3: TGTGCCAGCAGCAGTCGAGGACAGGGTGGTACCGGGGAGCTGTTTTTT. The chain carries TRBV12-3 or TRBV12-4 and TRBJ2-2, with 8 nucleotides matching TRBD1. V was clipped by 6 bases and J by 5 bases; unmatched bases: 11. This CDR3 contains 16 residues.

This clonotype showed up just a few times. The chain recombines TRBV7-9 with TRBJ1-6; no clear D gene. Germline CDR1 is SEHNR and CDR2 is FQNEAQ (reference sequence). V lost 6 bases and J 6 bases, leaving 12 bases between the germline ends. The CDR3 has 14 residues. The CDR3, as DNA: TGTGCCAGCAGTCCAACCGAGCCTAATTCACCCCTCCACTTT. It translates to CASSPTEPNSPLHF.

The chain employs TRBV20-1 and TRBJ2-3, with D uncertain. The CDR3 loop spans 11 amino acids. Deletions cut 3 bases from V and 7 bases from J, with 8 bases between. Per germline, CDR1 DFQATT and CDR2 SNEGSKA (reference sequence). Written as DNA, the CDR3 is TGCAGTGCTAGTTCTGTTTATACGCAGTATTTT. This sequence encodes CSASSVYTQYF.

This clonotype was detected ten times or more. The chain is built from TRBV4-2 and TRBJ2-1; D is perhaps TRBD1 (6 bases). The CDR3 sequence is 13 residues long. Per germline, CDR1 LGHNA and CDR2 YNFKEQ. The V end was cut by 0 bases, the J end by 10 bases, with 10 bases between. DNA for the CDR3: TGTGCCAGCAGCCAAGACCGAGACAGGGAGCAGTTCTTC. This codes for CASSQDRDREQFF.